This TCR beta chain was profiled in a study of control samples from healthy donors and cancer patients (TCRdb year 2020). Library preparation used the immunoSEQ multiplex PCR assay. TCRdb retrieved this table from immuneACCESS and kept in-frame rearrangements only. Not all clones are present; in checked studies, unresolved V genes account for under half, and no reason is known for the remainder. Across this sample there are about 160,000 clones, with 96% seen only once. The top ten clonotypes cover 1% of the sample. According to the germline V gene, CDR1 reads SNHLY and CDR2 reads FYNNEI. Trimming removed 0 bases from V and 8 bases from J, leaving 7 bases between the germline ends. Including cysteine and phenylalanine, the CDR3 has 12 amino acids. The only DNA kept is the CDR3, 36 bases in frame from the first base. As for this clone: The clone's antigen remains unknown. Base qualities are not at hand, and no much larger clone is one base apart.

The chain is encoded by TRBV2 joined to TRBJ1-1; the D gene is unclear. The TCR sequence derives from a woman in her 30s in good health. The sequencing input was blood. This receptor carries the CDR3 CASSEARIEAFF. The nucleotide sequence reads TGTGCCAGCAGTGAAGCGCGGATAGAAGCTTTCTTT.